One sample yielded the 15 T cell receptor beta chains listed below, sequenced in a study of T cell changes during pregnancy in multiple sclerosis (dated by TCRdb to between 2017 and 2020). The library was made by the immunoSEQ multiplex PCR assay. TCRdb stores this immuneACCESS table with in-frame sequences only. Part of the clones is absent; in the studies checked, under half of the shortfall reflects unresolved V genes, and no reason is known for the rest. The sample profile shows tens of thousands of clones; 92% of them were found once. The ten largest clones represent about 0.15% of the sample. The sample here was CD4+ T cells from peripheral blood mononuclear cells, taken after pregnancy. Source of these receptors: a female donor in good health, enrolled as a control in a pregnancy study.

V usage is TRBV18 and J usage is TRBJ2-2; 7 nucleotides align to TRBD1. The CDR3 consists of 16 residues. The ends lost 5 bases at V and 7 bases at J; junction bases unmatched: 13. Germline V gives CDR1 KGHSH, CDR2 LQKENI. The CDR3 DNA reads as TGTGCCAGCTCATCCACAGGGGACGCTCGGGTCGGGGAGCTGTTTTTT. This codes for CASSSTGDARVGELFF. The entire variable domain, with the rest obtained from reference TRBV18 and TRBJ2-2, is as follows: NAGVMQNPRHLVRRRGQEARLRCSPMKGHSHVYWYRQLPEEGLKFMVYLQKENIIDESGMPKERFSAEFPKEGPSILRIQQVVRGDSAAYFCASSSTGDARVGELFFGEGSRLTVL.

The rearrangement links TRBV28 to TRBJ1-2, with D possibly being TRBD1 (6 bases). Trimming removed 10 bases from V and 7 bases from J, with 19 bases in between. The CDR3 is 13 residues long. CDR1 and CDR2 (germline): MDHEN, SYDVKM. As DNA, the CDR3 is TGTGCCACCGGAAGCGCAGGGGCAGCTGGCTACACCTTC. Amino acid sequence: CATGSAGAAGYTF.

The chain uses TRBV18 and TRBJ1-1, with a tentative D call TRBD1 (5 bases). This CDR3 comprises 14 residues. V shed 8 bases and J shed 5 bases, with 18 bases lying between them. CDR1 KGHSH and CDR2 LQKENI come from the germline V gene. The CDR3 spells CASLGGDGKTEAFF. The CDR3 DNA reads TGTGCCAGCCTGGGGGGGGACGGGAAAACTGAAGCTTTCTTT.

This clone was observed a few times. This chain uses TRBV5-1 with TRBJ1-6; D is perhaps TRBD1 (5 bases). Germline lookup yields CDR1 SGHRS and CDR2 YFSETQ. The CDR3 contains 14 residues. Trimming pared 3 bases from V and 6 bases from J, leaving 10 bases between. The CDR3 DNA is TGCGCCAGCAGCTCAGGAAGGGGTAATTCACCCCTCCACTTT. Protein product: CASSSGRGNSPLHF. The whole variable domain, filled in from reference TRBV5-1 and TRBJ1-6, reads KAGVTQTPRYLIKTRGQQVTLSCSPISGHRSVSWYQQTPGQGLQFLFEYFSETQRNKGNFPGRFSGRQFSNSRSEMNVSTLELGDSALYLCASSSGRGNSPLHFGNGTRLTVT.

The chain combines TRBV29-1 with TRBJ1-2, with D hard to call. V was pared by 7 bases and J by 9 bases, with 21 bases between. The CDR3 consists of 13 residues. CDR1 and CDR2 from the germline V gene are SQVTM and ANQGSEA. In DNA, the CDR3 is TGCAGCGCCGATTTTCTATCGGGTGTGAGCTACACCTTC. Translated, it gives CSADFLSGVSYTF.

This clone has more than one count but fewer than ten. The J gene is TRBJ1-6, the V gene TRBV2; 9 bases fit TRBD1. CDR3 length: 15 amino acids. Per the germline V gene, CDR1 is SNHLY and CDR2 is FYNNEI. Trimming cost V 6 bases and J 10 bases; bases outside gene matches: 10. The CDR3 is CASSDGQGSFSPLHF. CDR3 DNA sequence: TGTGCCAGCAGCGATGGACAGGGGTCATTCTCACCCCTCCACTTT.

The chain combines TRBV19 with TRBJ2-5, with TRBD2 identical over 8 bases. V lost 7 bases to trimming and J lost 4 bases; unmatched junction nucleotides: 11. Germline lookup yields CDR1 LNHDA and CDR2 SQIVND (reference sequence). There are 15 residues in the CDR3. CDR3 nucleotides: TGTGCCAGTACGGACCGGGGGGGCCTTTTAGAGACCCAGTACTTC. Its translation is CASTDRGGLLETQYF.

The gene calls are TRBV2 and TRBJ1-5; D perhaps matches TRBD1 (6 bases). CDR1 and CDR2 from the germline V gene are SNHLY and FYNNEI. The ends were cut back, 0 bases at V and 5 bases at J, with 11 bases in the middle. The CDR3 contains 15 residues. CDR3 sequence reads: CASSEARDIHQPQHF. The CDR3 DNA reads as TGTGCCAGCAGTGAAGCGAGGGACATTCATCAGCCCCAGCATTTT.

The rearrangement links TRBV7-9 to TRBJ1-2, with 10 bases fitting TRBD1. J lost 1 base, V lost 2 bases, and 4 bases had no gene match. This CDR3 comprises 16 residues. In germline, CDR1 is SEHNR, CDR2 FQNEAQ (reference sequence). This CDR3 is CASSLTGQGHNYGYTF. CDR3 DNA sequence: TGTGCCAGCAGCTTAACGGGACAGGGGCATAACTATGGCTACACCTTC. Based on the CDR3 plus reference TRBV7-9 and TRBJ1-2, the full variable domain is DTGVSQNPRHKITKRGQNVTFRCDPISEHNRLYWYRQTLGQGPEFLTYFQNEAQLEKSRLLSDRFSAERPKGSFSTLEIQRTEQGDSAMYLCASSLTGQGHNYGYTFGSGTRLTVV.

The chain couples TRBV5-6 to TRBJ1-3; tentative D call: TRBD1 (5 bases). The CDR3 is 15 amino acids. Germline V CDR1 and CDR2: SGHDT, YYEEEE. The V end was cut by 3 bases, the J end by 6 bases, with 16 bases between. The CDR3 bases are TGTGCCAGCAGCTCCAAGGGGTCGGGGGAAAACACCATATATTTT. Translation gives CASSSKGSGENTIYF.

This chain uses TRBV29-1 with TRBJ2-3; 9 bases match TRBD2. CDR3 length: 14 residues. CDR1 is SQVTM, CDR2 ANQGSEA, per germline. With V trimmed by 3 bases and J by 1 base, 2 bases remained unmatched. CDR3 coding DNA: TGCAGCGTTGAGTTAGCGGGAGGCACAGATACGCAGTATTTT. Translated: CSVELAGGTDTQYF.

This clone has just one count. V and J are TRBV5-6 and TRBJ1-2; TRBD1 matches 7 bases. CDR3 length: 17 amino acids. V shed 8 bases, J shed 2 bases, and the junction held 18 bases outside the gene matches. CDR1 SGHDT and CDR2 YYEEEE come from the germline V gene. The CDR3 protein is CASLVTGVSGKNYGYTF. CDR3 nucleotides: TGTGCCAGTCTAGTCACAGGGGTCTCAGGCAAAAACTATGGCTACACCTTC.

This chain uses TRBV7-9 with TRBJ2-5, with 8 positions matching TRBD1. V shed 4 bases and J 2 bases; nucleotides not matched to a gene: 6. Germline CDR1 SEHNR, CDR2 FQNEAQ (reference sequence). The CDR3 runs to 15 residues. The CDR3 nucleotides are TGTGCCAGCAGCTACAGGGGGTCATTGCAAGAGACCCAGTACTTC. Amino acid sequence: CASSYRGSLQETQYF.

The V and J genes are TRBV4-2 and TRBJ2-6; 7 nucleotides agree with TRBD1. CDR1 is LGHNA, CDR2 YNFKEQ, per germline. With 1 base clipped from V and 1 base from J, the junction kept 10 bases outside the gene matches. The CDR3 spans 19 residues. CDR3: CASSQARTGISSGANVLTF. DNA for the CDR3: TGTGCCAGCAGCCAAGCCCGGACAGGTATCTCATCTGGGGCCAACGTCCTGACTTTC.

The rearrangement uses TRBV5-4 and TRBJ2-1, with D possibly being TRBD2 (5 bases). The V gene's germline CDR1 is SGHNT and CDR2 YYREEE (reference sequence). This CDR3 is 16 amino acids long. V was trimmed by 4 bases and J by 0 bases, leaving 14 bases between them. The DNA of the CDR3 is TGTGCCAGCAGCCCGAGAGGAGGATACTCCTACAATGAGCAGTTCTTC. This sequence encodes CASSPRGGYSYNEQFF. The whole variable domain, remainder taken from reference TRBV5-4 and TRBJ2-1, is ETGVTQSPTHLIKTRGQQVTLRCSSQSGHNTVSWYQQALGQGPQFIFQYYREEENGRGNFPPRFSGLQFPNYSSELNVNALELDDSALYLCASSPRGGYSYNEQFFGPGTRLTVL.